The rows below give T cell receptor beta chains drawn from one sample of a study of cytomegalovirus exposure and HLA in healthy donors. The method was immunoSEQ multiplex PCR; TCRdb's version includes in-frame clones alone and lacks a portion of them. The listing records some 60,000 clones. What was sequenced was PBMCs. Receptors were obtained from a male donor in good health and CMV-seronegative. The CDR3 runs from the conserved cysteine through the conserved F or W. D genes are given only for firm matches.

-	TRBV4-2	TRBJ2-7	CASSPLGSSPYEQYF	TGTGCCAGCAGCCCGCTCGGGTCCAGCCCCTACGAGCAGTACTTC
TRBD2	TRBV15	TRBJ2-5	CATSRLAGQETQYF	TGTGCCACCAGCAGACTAGCGGGGCAAGAGACCCAGTACTTC
TRBD1	TRBV7-8	TRBJ2-5	CASSFGPHRGLRETQYF	TGTGCCAGCAGCTTTGGACCCCACAGGGGGCTCAGGGAGACCCAGTACTTC
-	TRBV19	TRBJ2-7	CASSRPGISYEQYF	TGTGCCAGTAGCCGACCAGGTATATCCTACGAGCAGTACTTC
-	TRBV7-2	TRBJ1-5	CASSLFHQGNQPQHF	TGTGCCAGCAGCTTATTTCATCAGGGTAATCAGCCCCAGCATTTT
TRBD1	TRBV6-1	TRBJ2-2	CASSKDRGSNTGELFF	TGTGCCAGCAGTAAAGACAGGGGATCCAACACCGGGGAGCTGTTTTTT
-	TRBV28	TRBJ1-2	CASSFGRGSYGYTF	TGTGCCAGCAGTTTTGGGAGGGGAAGCTATGGCTACACCTTC
-	TRBV4-3	TRBJ2-1	CASSQGSLGNEQFF	TGCGCCAGCAGCCAAGGTAGCTTAGGCAATGAGCAGTTCTTC
-	TRBV7-9	TRBJ2-7	CASSPGRLAPDEQYF	TGTGCCAGCAGCCCGGGGCGGCTAGCGCCGGACGAGCAGTACTTC
TRBD1	TRBV4-3	TRBJ1-6	CASSQETGGSPLHF	TGCGCCAGCAGCCAAGAAACAGGGGGCTCACCCCTCCACTTT
-	TRBV7-3	TRBJ1-1	CASSLMGGSEDFF	TGTGCCAGCAGCTTAATGGGAGGGAGTGAAGATTTCTTT
-	TRBV20-1	TRBJ2-5	CSARDLQTQYF	TGCAGTGCTAGAGATCTTCAGACCCAGTACTTC
-	TRBV7-9	TRBJ2-5	CASSLPDRETQYF	TGTGCCAGCAGCTTACCAGACAGAGAGACCCAGTACTTC
TRBD1	TRBV7-9	TRBJ2-7	CASSLRTGGYEQYF	TGTGCCAGCAGCTTAAGAACAGGGGGCTACGAGCAGTACTTC
-	TRBV30	TRBJ1-3	CAWSRGSGNTIYF	TGTGCCTGGAGTAGAGGTTCTGGAAACACCATATATTTT
TRBD1	TRBV28	TRBJ2-7	CASSSAQTGAYEQYF	TGTGCCAGCAGTTCGGCGCAGACAGGGGCCTACGAGCAGTACTTC
-	TRBV30	TRBJ1-6	CAGSGTSGYNSPLHF	TGTGCCGGGAGTGGGACCAGCGGGTATAATTCACCCCTCCACTTT
TRBD1	TRBV7-9	TRBJ2-5	CASSLMTGERENQYF	TGTGCCAGCAGCTTGATGACAGGGGAGAGAGAGAACCAGTACTTC
-	TRBV9	TRBJ2-7	CASSVGGAAYEQYF	TGTGCCAGCAGCGTCGGAGGGGCCGCCTACGAGCAGTACTTC
-	TRBV28	TRBJ2-7	CASSHYPGQTIYEQYF	TGTGCCAGCAGCCATTACCCCGGACAGACGATATACGAGCAGTACTTC
TRBD1	TRBV28	TRBJ1-2	CASITGGIRRGYTF	TGTGCCAGCATAACAGGGGGCATCCGGCGGGGCTACACCTTC
-	TRBV28	TRBJ1-2	CASSLGRRGVGYTF	TGTGCCAGCAGTTTGGGCAGGCGGGGGGTCGGCTACACCTTC
TRBD2	TRBV4-2	TRBJ2-5	CASSQTSGRRETQYF	TGTGCCAGCAGTCAGACTAGCGGGAGGAGAGAGACCCAGTACTTC
-	TRBV28	TRBJ2-1	CASSPPDLSNEQFF	TGTGCCAGCAGTCCCCCCGACTTGTCCAATGAGCAGTTCTTC
TRBD1	TRBV6-5	TRBJ1-1	CASTQGAVAFF	TGTGCCAGCACCCAGGGGGCCGTTGCTTTCTTT
-	TRBV4-3	TRBJ2-1	CASSQETEARIWGEQFF	TGCGCCAGCAGCCAAGAGACGGAGGCGCGCATATGGGGTGAGCAGTTCTTC
TRBD1	TRBV18	TRBJ2-7	CASSPKTGGAFEQYF	TGTGCCAGCTCACCCAAGACAGGGGGCGCGTTCGAGCAGTACTTC
TRBD1	TRBV5-1	TRBJ1-3	CASSSRQGNSGNTIYF	TGCGCCAGCAGCTCAAGACAGGGAAACTCTGGAAACACCATATATTTT
TRBD1	TRBV7-2	TRBJ1-4	CASSLARDRGEKLFF	TGTGCCAGCAGCTTAGCGAGGGACAGGGGCGAAAAACTGTTTTTT
TRBD1	TRBV9	TRBJ2-7	CASSATGGAGGEQYF	TGTGCCAGCAGCGCAACAGGGGGCGCCGGGGGCGAGCAGTACTTC
TRBD1	TRBV18	TRBJ2-7	CASSRDRAEQYF	TGTGCCAGCTCACGTGACAGGGCCGAGCAGTACTTC